This TCR beta chain was found in a study of T-cell memory formation after mild COVID-19. Details on this clonotype: Its antigen is undetermined.

The germline gives CDR1 MGHRA, CDR2 YSYEKL. V lost 3 bases and J lost 8, with 19 bases in between. The CDR3 is 16 residues long. TCRalpha and TCRbeta libraries used 5'RACE with constant-segment primers and UMIs. TCRdb independently ran MiXCR on the 5' RACE reads; one entry per CDR3 protein. The table lists 200,000 to 250,000 distinct CDR3 sequences, more than 8% of them singletons, with roughly 4% in the top ten. Findings of the study overall: Among clones peaking at day 37 in the second wave, SARS-CoV-2 specificity remained unconfirmed. Later expanders leaned toward CD4+, whereas clones contracting from day 15 to 85 were balanced CD4/CD8.

The specimen was PBMCs or a T cell subset sorted from them (not recorded which). The genes are TRBV4-1 and TRBJ1-4; tentatively, D is TRBD1 (6 bases). This clonotype originated in a man between 18 and 35 years old who had mild COVID-19 (a few samples of this study predate the infection). Cell type and time point are not known. The CDR3 loop is CASSHPRLGAEEKLFF. The CDR3 DNA follows: TGCGCCAGCAGCCACCCGAGGTTGGGGGCGGAGGAAAAACTGTTTTTT.